Presented here are 23 T cell receptor beta chains from one specimen sequenced in a study of cytomegalovirus exposure and HLA in healthy donors. TCRdb keeps only in-frame clones here, not all; method: immunoSEQ multiplex PCR. Of over 85,000 clones listed, 85% to 95% are singletons. The sample comprised PBMCs. The receptors shown here come from a young woman in good health and CMV-seronegative.

CDR3 nucleotides: TGTGCCAGCAGCCCCCCATGGGGGGGCTTAAGGAACACTGAAGCTTTCTTT. As protein: CASSPPWGGLRNTEAFF. The chain uses TRBV7-9 and TRBJ1-1, with a weak D call TRBD1 (6 bases). Germline V lookup: CDR1 SEHNR, CDR2 FQNEAQ (reference sequence). V lost 5 bases and J 1 base, leaving 20 bases between the germline ends. This CDR3 comprises 17 residues.

The rearrangement joins TRBV7-8 to TRBJ1-4; a possible D gene is TRBD1 (5 bases). From germline, CDR1 is SGHVS and CDR2 FQNEAQ. This CDR3 comprises 14 residues. V lost 5 bases and J lost 6, with 13 bases in between. This chain's CDR3 is CASSGRARDEKLFF. Here the CDR3 DNA reads TGTGCCAGCAGCGGCAGGGCCCGTGATGAAAAACTGTTTTTT.

V gene TRBV10-3 combines with J gene TRBJ2-2, with D perhaps matching TRBD2 (6 bases). Germline-derived CDR1 and CDR2 are ENHRY and SYGVKD. Trimming left V 3 bases short and J 1 base short, with 9 bases between. This CDR3 spans 15 amino acids. The CDR3 coding sequence is TGTGCCATCAGTGACCAGACTAGGAACACCGGGGAGCTGTTTTTT. It yields the protein CAISDQTRNTGELFF.

The chain uses TRBV7-9 and TRBJ1-1; tentatively, D is TRBD1 (5 bases). The CDR3 contains 14 residues. Germline V gives CDR1 SEHNR, CDR2 FQNEAQ (reference sequence). Between the trimmed V and J ends, which lost 5 bases and 0 bases, there was a span of 10 bases. The CDR3 here is CASSRGTVNTEAFF. Written as DNA, the CDR3 is TGTGCCAGCAGCCGCGGGACGGTGAACACTGAAGCTTTCTTT.

The J gene is TRBJ2-2, the V gene TRBV2; 7 bases align to TRBD1. Unmatched junction bases numbered 9, after V lost 9 bases and J lost 5 bases. Germline CDR1 and CDR2: SNHLY and FYNNEI. The CDR3 covers 14 residues. The DNA of the CDR3 is TGTGCCAGGGGAACGACAGGGAAGACCGGGGAGCTGTTTTTT. Translation: CARGTTGKTGELFF.

This rearrangement joins TRBV11-3 to TRBJ2-7; the match to TRBD2 covers 8 bases. Germline CDR1 is SGHNT and CDR2 is YENEEA. With V trimmed by 0 bases and J by 6 bases, 10 bases remained unmatched. This CDR3 is built from 16 residues. The CDR3 loop reads CASSLDGRGGLIEQYF. The CDR3 nucleotides read TGTGCCAGCAGCTTAGATGGGCGCGGGGGGCTTATCGAGCAGTACTTC.

The rearrangement links TRBV21-1 to TRBJ2-5; TRBD1, the table's D call, was not compared with the DNA. TRBV21-1 counts as a pseudogene. The CDR3 contains 14 residues. CDR3 DNA: TGTGCCAGCAGCTACTCGGGACAGGGGGTCCCCCAGTACTTC. It translates to CASSYSGQGVPQYF.

The genes are TRBV25-1 and TRBJ2-6; 12 bases fit TRBD2. Germline V gene data show CDR1 as MGHDK and CDR2 as SYGVNS. CDR3 size: 18 residues. V dropped 1 base and J dropped 1; count of bases not matched to a gene: 2. Here the CDR3 reads CASSESSGGASGANVLTF. Written as DNA, the CDR3 is TGTGCCAGCAGTGAATCTAGCGGGGGGGCGTCTGGGGCCAACGTCCTGACTTTC.

The V call is TRBV5-4, the J call TRBJ1-2, with 10 positions matching TRBD1. Germline V gene data show CDR1 as SGHNT and CDR2 as YYREEE (reference sequence). The CDR3 consists of 15 residues. The V and J ends lost 5 bases and 8 bases, in that order; junction bases with no gene match: 12. In nucleotides, the CDR3 is TGTGCCAGCAGAGGGACAGGGGTCGGACGTGGGGGCTACACCTTC. It specifies CASRGTGVGRGGYTF.

The chain uses TRBV18 and TRBJ2-7; the D gene is possibly TRBD2 (5 bases). Trimming removed 6 bases from V and 3 bases from J, with 9 bases in between. Germline CDR1 and CDR2: KGHSH and LQKENI. The CDR3 length is 12 residues. The DNA of the CDR3 is TGTGCCAGCTCCCCGGGGTTCTACGAGCAGTACTTC. Protein sequence: CASSPGFYEQYF.

This clone was seen a single time. The chain combines TRBV7-9 with TRBJ2-1; TRBD2 agrees at 13 bases. The CDR3 has 16 amino acids. V gave up 5 bases and J gave up 12 bases; unmatched junction bases: 13. The V gene's germline CDR1 is SEHNR and CDR2 FQNEAQ (reference sequence). The CDR3 spells CASSHPTSGGDFMQFF. CDR3 nucleotides: TGTGCCAGCAGCCACCCTACTAGCGGGGGGGACTTTATGCAGTTCTTC.

The rearrangement links TRBV7-9 to TRBJ1-1; maybe TRBD1 (5 bases). Germline lookup yields CDR1 SEHNR and CDR2 FQNEAQ (reference sequence). Trimming removed 1 base from V and 7 bases from J, with 10 bases in between. This CDR3 region has 13 residues. The DNA for the CDR3 is TGTGCCAGCAGCTTAGTCGGAGGGGTTGAAGCTTTCTTT. It translates to CASSLVGGVEAFF.

This sequence joins TRBV7-2 and TRBJ2-3, with 10 bases fitting TRBD2. The V and J ends lost 1 base and 0 bases, in that order; junction bases with no gene match: 7. Germline CDR1 is SGHTA and CDR2 is FQGNSA. This CDR3 has 18 amino acids. The CDR3 DNA follows: TGTGCCAGCAGCTTAGTGGTCCTAGCGGGGGCAAGCACAGATACGCAGTATTTT. Its translation: CASSLVVLAGASTDTQYF. Complete variable domain (other parts from reference TRBV7-2 and TRBJ2-3): GAGVSQSPSNKVTEKGKDVELRCDPISGHTALYWYRQSLGQGLEFLIYFQGNSAPDKSGLPSDRFSAERTGGSVSTLTIQRTQQEDSAVYLCASSLVVLAGASTDTQYFGPGTRLTVL.

The V and J genes are TRBV9 and TRBJ1-1; 7 bases fit TRBD1. Trimming took 0 bases from V and 5 from J; bases not matched to a gene: 10. The CDR3 contains 16 residues. From germline, CDR1 is SGDLS and CDR2 YYNGEE. The DNA for the CDR3 is TGTGCCAGCAGCGTAGTAACTGAGGGGGCAAAGACTGAAGCTTTCTTT. Its protein product is CASSVVTEGAKTEAFF.

The CDR3 DNA sequence: TGCGCCAGCAGTGCCGGGACACACATGAACACTGAAGCTTTCTTT. This sequence encodes CASSAGTHMNTEAFF. This rearrangement joins TRBV5-1 to TRBJ1-1, with D possibly TRBD1 on 6 matching bases. The CDR3 is 15 residues long. The V end lost 5 bases, the J end lost 0 bases, and 14 bases lay between the germline ends. Germline assignment: CDR1 SGHRS and CDR2 YFSETQ.

The chain employs TRBV29-1 and TRBJ2-3; 8 nucleotides agree with TRBD1. The CDR3 contains 13 residues. Trimming removed 6 bases from V and 6 bases from J; junction bases left unmatched: 8. Germline assignment: CDR1 SQVTM and CDR2 ANQGSEA. For the CDR3, the DNA is TGCAGCGTAAAACAGGGGGAGGTTGATACGCAGTATTTT. This encodes CSVKQGEVDTQYF.

The V gene is TRBV13, the J gene TRBJ2-3; TRBD2 matches 12 bases. V lost 5 bases, J lost 3 bases, and 9 bases stayed unmatched. The CDR3 sequence is 17 residues long. The germline V gene has CDR1 PRHDT and CDR2 FYEKMQ (reference sequence). The CDR3 region is CASSRYLAGGRTDTQYF. CDR3 sequence (DNA): TGTGCCAGCAGCAGATATCTAGCGGGAGGGAGGACAGATACGCAGTATTTT.

The V and J genes are TRBV6-1 and TRBJ1-2, with 7 bases fitting TRBD1. With V trimmed by 10 bases and J by 2 bases, 7 bases remained unmatched. This CDR3 has 13 amino acids. Germline V gene data show CDR1 as MNHNS and CDR2 as SASEGT. The CDR3 nucleotides read TGTGCCACTACAGACAGGGTGAACTATGGCTACACCTTC. Translating it yields CATTDRVNYGYTF.

The chain joins TRBV4-1 to TRBJ1-4; tentative D call: TRBD1 (5 bases). The CDR3 is 19 amino acids. The germline V gene encodes CDR1 MGHRA and CDR2 YSYEKL. Deletions cut 5 bases from V and 7 bases from J, with 29 bases between. CDR3 loop: CASSFSGGSDHKGSEKLFF. The DNA for the CDR3 is TGCGCCAGCAGCTTCAGTGGGGGGTCAGACCACAAGGGGAGTGAAAAACTGTTTTTT.

The chain recombines TRBV5-6 with TRBJ1-2, with 11 nucleotides matching TRBD1. CDR3 length: 17 amino acids. CDR1 and CDR2 (germline): SGHDT, YYEEEE. After removal of 5 bases from V and 4 bases from J, the junction contained 13 bases not matched to a gene. CDR3 nucleotides: TGTGCCAGCAGAAGGGTCGGGACAGGGGGTATAGGCTATGGCTACACCTTC. Its translation: CASRRVGTGGIGYGYTF.

The chain couples TRBV7-2 to TRBJ1-2; TRBD1 matches 7 bases. Germline V gene lookup returns CDR1 SGHTA and CDR2 FQGNSA. The trim removed 5 bases at V and 0 bases at J, leaving 9 bases unmatched. This CDR3 region has 16 residues. Here the CDR3 reads CASSQSVGQTNYGYTF. CDR3 DNA: TGTGCCAGCAGCCAGAGTGTGGGACAGACTAACTATGGCTACACCTTC.

The chain combines TRBV11-1 with TRBJ2-3; possibly TRBD2 for D (6 bases). In germline, CDR1 is SGHAT, CDR2 FQDESV (reference sequence). This CDR3 comprises 14 residues. The germline V and J ends were trimmed by 3 bases and 2 bases, with 9 bases remaining between them. CDR3 nucleotides: TGTGCCAGCAGCTTCGCGGGACCCACAGATACGCAGTATTTT. It is translated as CASSFAGPTDTQYF.

This sequence joins TRBV2 and TRBJ1-5, with 9 bases aligning to TRBD1. Germline CDR1 reads SNHLY; CDR2 reads FYNNEI. V dropped 6 bases and J dropped 3; count of bases not matched to a gene: 15. CDR3 length: 18 amino acids. CDR3 in DNA: TGTGCCAGCAGACCCCCGGGACAGGGTTTAATGGACAATCAGCCCCAGCATTTT. Translation gives CASRPPGQGLMDNQPQHF.